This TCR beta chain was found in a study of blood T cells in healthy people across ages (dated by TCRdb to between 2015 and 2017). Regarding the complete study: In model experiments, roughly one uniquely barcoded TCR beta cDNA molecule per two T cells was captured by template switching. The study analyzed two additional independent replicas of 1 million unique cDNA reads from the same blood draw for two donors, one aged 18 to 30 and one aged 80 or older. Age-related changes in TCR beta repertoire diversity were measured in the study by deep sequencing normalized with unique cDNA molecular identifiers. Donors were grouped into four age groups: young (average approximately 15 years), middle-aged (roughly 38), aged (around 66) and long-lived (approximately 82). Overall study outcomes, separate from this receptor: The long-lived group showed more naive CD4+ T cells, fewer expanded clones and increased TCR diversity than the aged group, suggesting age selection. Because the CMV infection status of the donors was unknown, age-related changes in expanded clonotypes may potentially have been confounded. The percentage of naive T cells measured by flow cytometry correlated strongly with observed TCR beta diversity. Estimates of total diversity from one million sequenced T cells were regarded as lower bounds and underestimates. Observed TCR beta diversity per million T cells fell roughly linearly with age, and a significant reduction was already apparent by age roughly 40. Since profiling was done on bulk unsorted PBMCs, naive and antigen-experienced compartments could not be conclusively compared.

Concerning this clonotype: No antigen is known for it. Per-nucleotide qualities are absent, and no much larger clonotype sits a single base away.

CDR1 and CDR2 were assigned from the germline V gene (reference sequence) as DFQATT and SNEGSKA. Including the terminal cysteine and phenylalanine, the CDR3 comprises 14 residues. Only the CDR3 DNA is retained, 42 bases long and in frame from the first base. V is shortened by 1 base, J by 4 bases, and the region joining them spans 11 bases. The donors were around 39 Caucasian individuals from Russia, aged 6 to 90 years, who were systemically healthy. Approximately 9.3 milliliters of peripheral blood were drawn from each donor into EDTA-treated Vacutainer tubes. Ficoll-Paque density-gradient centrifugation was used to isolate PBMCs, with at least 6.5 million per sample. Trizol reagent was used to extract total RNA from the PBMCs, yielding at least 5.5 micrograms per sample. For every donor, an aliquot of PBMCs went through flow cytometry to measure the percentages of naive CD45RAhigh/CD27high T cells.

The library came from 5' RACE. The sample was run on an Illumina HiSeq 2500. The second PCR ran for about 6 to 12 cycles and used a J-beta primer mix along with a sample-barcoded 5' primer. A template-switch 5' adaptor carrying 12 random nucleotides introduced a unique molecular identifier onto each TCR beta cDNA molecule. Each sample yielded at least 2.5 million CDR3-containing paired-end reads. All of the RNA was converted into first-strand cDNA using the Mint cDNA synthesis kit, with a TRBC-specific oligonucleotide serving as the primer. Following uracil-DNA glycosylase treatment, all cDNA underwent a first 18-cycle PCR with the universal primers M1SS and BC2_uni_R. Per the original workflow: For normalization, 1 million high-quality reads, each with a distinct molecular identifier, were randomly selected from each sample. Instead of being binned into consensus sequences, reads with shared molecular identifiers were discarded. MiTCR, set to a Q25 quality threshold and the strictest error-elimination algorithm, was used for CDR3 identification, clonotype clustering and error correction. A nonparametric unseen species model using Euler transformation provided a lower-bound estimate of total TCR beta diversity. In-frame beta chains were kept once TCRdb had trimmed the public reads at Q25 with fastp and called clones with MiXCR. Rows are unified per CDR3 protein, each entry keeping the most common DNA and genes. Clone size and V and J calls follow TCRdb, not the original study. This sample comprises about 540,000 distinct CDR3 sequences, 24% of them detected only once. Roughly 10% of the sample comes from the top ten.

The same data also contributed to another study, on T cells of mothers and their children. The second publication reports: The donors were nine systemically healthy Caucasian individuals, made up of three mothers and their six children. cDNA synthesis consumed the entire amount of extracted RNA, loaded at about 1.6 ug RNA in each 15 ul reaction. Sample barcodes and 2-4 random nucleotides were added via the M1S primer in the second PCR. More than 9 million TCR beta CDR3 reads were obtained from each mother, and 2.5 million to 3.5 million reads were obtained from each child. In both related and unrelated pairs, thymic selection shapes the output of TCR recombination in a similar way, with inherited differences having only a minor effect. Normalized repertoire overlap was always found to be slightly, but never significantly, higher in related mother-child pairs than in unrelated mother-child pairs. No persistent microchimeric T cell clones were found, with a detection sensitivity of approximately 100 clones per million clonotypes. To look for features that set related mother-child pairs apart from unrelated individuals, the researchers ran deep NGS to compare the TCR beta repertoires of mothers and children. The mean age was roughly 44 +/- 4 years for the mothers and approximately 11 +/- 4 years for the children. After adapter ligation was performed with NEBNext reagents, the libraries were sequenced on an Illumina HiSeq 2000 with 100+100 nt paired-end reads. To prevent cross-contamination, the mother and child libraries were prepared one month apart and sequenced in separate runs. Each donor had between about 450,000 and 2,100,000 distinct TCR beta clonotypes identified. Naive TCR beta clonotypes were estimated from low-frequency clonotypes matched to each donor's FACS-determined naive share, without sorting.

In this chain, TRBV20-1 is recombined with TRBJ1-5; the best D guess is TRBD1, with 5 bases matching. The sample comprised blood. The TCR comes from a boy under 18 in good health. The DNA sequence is TGCAGTGCTAGAGCAGGGTTGGGAAATCAGCCCCAGCATTTT. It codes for CSARAGLGNQPQHF.